Below, 11 T cell receptor beta chains from the same sample are listed, as sequenced in a study of sequential checkpoint blockade in melanoma (dated by TCRdb to the late 2010s). The protocol used for the library was the immunoSEQ multiplex PCR assay. TCRdb provides this immuneACCESS table in a form limited to in-frame rearrangements. Some clones are lacking; in checked studies, under half of them reflect an unresolved V gene, and why the rest are absent is not known. Here the sample has around 3,000 clones; 25% to 35% occur a single time. The ten largest account for over 9.5% of the sample. The treatment or condition label of this sample denotes: randomized to nivolumab then ipilimumab (arm A) or the reverse (arm B). Material: tumor tissue (inferred from file names), obtained from a patient given nivolumab and ipilimumab in sequence. These receptors were collected from a human donor with melanoma.

This clone was seen only a few times. J is TRBJ2-7 and V is TRBV4-1; D gene ambiguous. The CDR3 extends over 14 amino acids. CDR1 and CDR2 (germline): MGHRA, YSYEKL. Deletions cut 6 bases from V and 2 bases from J, with 14 bases between. The CDR3 sequence is CASSPSRGPYEQYF. CDR3 coding DNA: TGCGCCAGCAGTCCATCCCGAGGCCCCTACGAGCAGTACTTC.

This clone was seen a handful of times. The chain carries TRBV7-4 and TRBJ2-1; 8 bases agree with TRBD2. The length of the CDR3 is 17 residues. After removal of 2 bases from V and 0 bases from J, the junction contained 6 bases not matched to a gene. Germline CDR1 reads SGHVT; CDR2 reads SQSDAQ. CDR3 in DNA: TGTGCCAGCAGCTTACAAGTAGCGGGGAGCTCCTACAATGAGCAGTTCTTC. Translation: CASSLQVAGSSYNEQFF.

Only a few counts were recorded for this clone. The chain has TRBV15 and TRBJ2-1; either TRBD1 or TRBD2 may supply D (5 bases each). CDR1 is LNHNV, CDR2 YYDKDF, per germline (reference sequence). This CDR3 comprises 15 residues. The germline V and J ends were trimmed by 0 bases and 9 bases, with 15 bases remaining between them. CDR3 DNA: TGTGCCACCAGCAGAGACCGGGGTCCAGGGAGTGAGCAGTTCTTC. Protein sequence: CATSRDRGPGSEQFF.

This clone has only a few counts. The chain couples TRBV11-3 to TRBJ2-1; 14 positions match TRBD2. The CDR3 spans 15 residues. Trimming cost V 3 bases and J 9 bases; bases outside gene matches: 4. The germline V gene encodes CDR1 SGHNT and CDR2 YENEEA. The CDR3 DNA sequence: TGTGCCAGCAGCTTTGGGACTAGCGGGAGTGGTGAGCAGTTCTTC. This sequence encodes CASSFGTSGSGEQFF.

The V and J genes are TRBV5-1 and TRBJ2-1; weak D call: TRBD2 (6 bases). Trimming pared 4 bases from V and 0 bases from J, leaving 11 bases between. The CDR3 loop spans 15 amino acids. Germline V gene data show CDR1 as SGHRS and CDR2 as YFSETQ. CDR3 nucleotides: TGCGCCAGCAGCGTTAGCGGAAGCTCCTACAATGAGCAGTTCTTC. It codes for CASSVSGSSYNEQFF. Filled out from reference TRBV5-1 and TRBJ2-1, the complete variable domain reads KAGVTQTPRYLIKTRGQQVTLSCSPISGHRSVSWYQQTPGQGLQFLFEYFSETQRNKGNFPGRFSGRQFSNSRSEMNVSTLELGDSALYLCASSVSGSSYNEQFFGPGTRLTVL.

The rearrangement uses TRBV9 and TRBJ1-1; the D gene is possibly TRBD1 (5 bases). The CDR3 loop spans 14 amino acids. Germline CDR1 and CDR2: SGDLS and YYNGEE. The ends were cut back, 1 base at V and 3 bases at J, with 10 bases in the middle. CDR3 nucleotide sequence: TGTGCCAGCAGCGTAAGCCCGGGGGACACTGAAGCTTTCTTT. It yields the protein CASSVSPGDTEAFF.

The chain joins TRBV7-6 to TRBJ1-1; 10 bases are a match to TRBD1. Germline trimming cut 6 bases from V and 10 bases from J; bases unmatched to any gene: 11. The CDR3 is made up of 14 amino acids. Germline CDR1 and CDR2: SGHVS and FNYEAQ. The CDR3 loop reads CASRSGTGVFRAFF. CDR3 nucleotides: TGTGCCAGCAGATCCGGGACAGGGGTATTTCGAGCTTTCTTT.

This chain connects TRBV5-1 to TRBJ2-2; 9 bases align to TRBD1. This CDR3 is built from 17 residues. V was pared by 0 bases and J by 2 bases, with 5 bases of the junction left unmatched. Germline assignment: CDR1 SGHRS and CDR2 YFSETQ. In DNA form, the CDR3 reads TGCGCCAGCAGCTTGGACCTGGGACAGGGTAACACCGGGGAGCTGTTTTTT. Its translation: CASSLDLGQGNTGELFF.

By share, this clone ranks as medium-sized. The chain is built from TRBV11-3 and TRBJ2-3; 7 bases match TRBD1. CDR1 is SGHNT, CDR2 YENEEA, per germline. V dropped 6 bases and J dropped 2; count of bases not matched to a gene: 5. The length of the CDR3 is 14 residues. The CDR3 DNA reads TGTGCCAGCAGTTACGGGACAGTCACAGATACGCAGTATTTT. Amino acids: CASSYGTVTDTQYF.

In its sample, this clone was seen once. The gene calls are TRBV19 and TRBJ2-7; TRBD2 aligns across 8 bases. The V segment lost 3 bases and the J segment 1 base; nucleotides outside the gene matches: 5. Looked up from germline, CDR1 is LNHDA and CDR2 is SQIVND (reference sequence). This CDR3 spans 15 amino acids. The CDR3 nucleotides read TGTGCCAGTAGTATCACGCCTAGCGGGTCCTACGAGCAGTACTTC. Protein product: CASSITPSGSYEQYF. Using reference TRBV19 and TRBJ2-7 for the parts outside the CDR3, the full variable domain is DGGITQSPKYLFRKEGQNVTLSCEQNLNHDAMYWYRQDPGQGLRLIYYSQIVNDFQKGDIAEGYSVSREKKESFPLTVTSAQKNPTAFYLCASSITPSGSYEQYFGPGTRLTVT.

A few counts support this clone. V and J are TRBV12-5 and TRBJ2-1; 11 bases match TRBD2. The CDR3 is 15 amino acids. Per germline, CDR1 LGHNT and CDR2 FRNRAP. This CDR3 reads CASTYSGRAYNEQFF. CDR3 coding DNA: TGTGCCAGCACCTATAGCGGGAGGGCCTACAATGAGCAGTTCTTC.